This TCR beta chain was identified in a study of blood T cell repertoires in COVID-19. Study details: The United States, Italy and Spain provided the acute and convalescent COVID-19 samples. PBMCs, B-cell-depleted T cells, or T cells were the source of the cDNA or gDNA that made up the material.

Patients in Seattle were enrolled during active infection, then followed longitudinally. Measured with immunoSEQ multiplex PCR; TCRdb has only the in-frame clones, and not every one. The table records over 70,000 clones, 75% to 85% of them present only once. The TCR was taken from a man between 25 and 39 years old with COVID-19, enrolled during active disease. The sequenced sample was peripheral blood.

The CDR3 region has the DNA TGTGCCAGCAGTACATCCTACGAGCAGTACTTC. Translation gives CASSTSYEQYF. This rearrangement joins TRBV2 to TRBJ2-7; D call uncertain. Germline CDR1 reads SNHLY; CDR2 reads FYNNEI. CDR3 length equals 11 residues. V lost 5 bases and J 1 base, leaving 3 bases between the germline ends.